The 4 T cell receptor beta chains below were found in one sample sequenced in a study of blood T cell repertoires in COVID-19. Libraries were prepared by immunoSEQ multiplex PCR; TCRdb keeps only in-frame clonotypes and omits some of them. The sample carries 150,000 to 200,000 clones, about nine tenths recorded once. Specimen: peripheral blood. All receptors derive from a man aged 45-65 years with acute or convalescent COVID-19.

The chain employs TRBV5-4 and TRBJ2-1, with 8 nucleotides matching TRBD2. The V gene's germline CDR1 is SGHNT and CDR2 YYREEE (reference sequence). The CDR3 has 15 residues. V was pared by 2 bases and J by 8 bases, with 9 bases of the junction left unmatched. The CDR3 protein is CASSLKRERSDEQFF. CDR3 bases: TGTGCCAGCAGCTTAAAGCGGGAGCGGTCAGATGAGCAGTTCTTC.

The chain has TRBV30 and TRBJ2-5; D perhaps matches TRBD2 (6 bases). There are 13 residues in the CDR3. Germline V gives CDR1 GTSNPN, CDR2 SVGIG (reference sequence). V shed 7 bases and J shed 8 bases, with 20 bases lying between them. The CDR3 loop reads CAYSSGPPDTQYF. The CDR3 region has the DNA TGTGCCTACAGCAGCGGGCCTCCGGACACCCAGTACTTC.

This chain uses TRBV4-3 with TRBJ2-3; 16 positions match TRBD2. The V gene end was trimmed by 3 bases and the J gene end by 1 base; junction bases not matched to a gene: 4. This CDR3 spans 18 amino acids. In germline, CDR1 is LGHNA, CDR2 YSLEER. Here the CDR3 DNA reads TGCGCCAGCAGCCATGGGACTAGCGGGGGGGCTGGCACAGATACGCAGTATTTT. It codes for CASSHGTSGGAGTDTQYF.

The rearrangement joins TRBV19 to TRBJ2-2, with D tentatively TRBD2 (6 bases). This CDR3 comprises 15 residues. Germline-derived CDR1 and CDR2 are LNHDA and SQIVND (reference sequence). V lost 4 bases, J lost 2 bases, and 11 bases lay in between. The CDR3 is CASSNLGLNTGELFF. In nucleotides, the CDR3 is TGTGCCAGTAGTAATCTGGGACTTAACACCGGGGAGCTGTTTTTT.